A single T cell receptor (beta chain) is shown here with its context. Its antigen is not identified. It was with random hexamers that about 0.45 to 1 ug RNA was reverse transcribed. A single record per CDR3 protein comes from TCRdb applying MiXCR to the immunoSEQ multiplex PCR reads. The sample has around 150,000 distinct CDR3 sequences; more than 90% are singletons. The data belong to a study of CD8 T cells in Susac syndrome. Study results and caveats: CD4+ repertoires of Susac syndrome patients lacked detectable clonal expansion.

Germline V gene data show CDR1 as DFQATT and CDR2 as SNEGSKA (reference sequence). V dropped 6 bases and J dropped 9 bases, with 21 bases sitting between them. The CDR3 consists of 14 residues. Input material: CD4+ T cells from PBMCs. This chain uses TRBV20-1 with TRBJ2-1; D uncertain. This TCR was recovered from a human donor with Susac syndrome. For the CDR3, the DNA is TGCAGTGCCGCAATGGCGTCTGAAGGAGTTGAGCAGTTCTTC. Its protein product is CSAAMASEGVEQFF.